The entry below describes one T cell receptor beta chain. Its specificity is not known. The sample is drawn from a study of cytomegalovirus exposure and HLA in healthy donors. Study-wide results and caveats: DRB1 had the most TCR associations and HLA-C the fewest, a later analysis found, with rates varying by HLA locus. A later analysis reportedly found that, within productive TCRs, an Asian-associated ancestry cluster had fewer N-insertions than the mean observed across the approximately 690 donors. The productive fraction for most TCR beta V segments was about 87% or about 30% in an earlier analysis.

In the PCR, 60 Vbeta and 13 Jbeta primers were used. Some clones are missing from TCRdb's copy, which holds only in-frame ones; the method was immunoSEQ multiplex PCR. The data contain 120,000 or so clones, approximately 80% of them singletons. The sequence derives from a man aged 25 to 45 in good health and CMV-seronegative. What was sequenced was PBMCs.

The CDR3 here is CASRALGTGDSGYTF. DNA for the CDR3: TGTGCCAGCAGAGCCCTAGGGACAGGGGATAGCGGCTACACCTTC. The V gene is TRBV6-5, the J gene TRBJ1-2; 10 nucleotides align to TRBD1. The trim removed 6 bases at V and 8 bases at J, leaving 12 bases unmatched. CDR1 is MNHEY and CDR2 is SVGAGI in the germline V gene. The CDR3 has 15 amino acids.